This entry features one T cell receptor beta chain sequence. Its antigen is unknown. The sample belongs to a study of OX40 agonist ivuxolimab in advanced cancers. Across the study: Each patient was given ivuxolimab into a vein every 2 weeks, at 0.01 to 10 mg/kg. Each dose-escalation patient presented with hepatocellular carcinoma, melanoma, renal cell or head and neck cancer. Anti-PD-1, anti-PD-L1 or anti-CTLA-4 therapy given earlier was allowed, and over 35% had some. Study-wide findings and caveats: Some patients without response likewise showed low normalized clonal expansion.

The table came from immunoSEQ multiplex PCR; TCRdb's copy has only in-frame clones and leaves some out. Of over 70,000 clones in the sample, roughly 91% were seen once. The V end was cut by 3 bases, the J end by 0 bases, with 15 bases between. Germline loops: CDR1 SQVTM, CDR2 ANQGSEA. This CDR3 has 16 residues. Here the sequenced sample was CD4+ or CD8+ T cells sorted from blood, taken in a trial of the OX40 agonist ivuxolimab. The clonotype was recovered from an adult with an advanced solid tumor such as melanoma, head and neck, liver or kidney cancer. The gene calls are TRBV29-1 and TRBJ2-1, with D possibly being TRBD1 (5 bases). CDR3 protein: CSVDGRTSSSYNEQFF. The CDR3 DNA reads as TGCAGCGTTGATGGCAGGACAAGTAGCTCCTACAATGAGCAGTTCTTC.